The next 9 T cell receptor beta chains were all read from a single sample in a study of shared clonotypes between healthy human individuals. Sequenced by immunoSEQ multiplex PCR; TCRdb stores in-frame clones only, minus some. The sample consists of a few million clones, about 90% of them appearing once. The sequenced sample consisted of naive CD4+ T cells from PBMCs. Subset: CD45RA+ positively selected. All receptors derive from a man younger than 35 in good health. Some clones in this sample may be carry-over from other donors' samples.

V gene TRBV10-3 combines with J gene TRBJ1-1; D gene ambiguous. V shed 10 bases and J shed 0 bases, with 15 bases lying between them. The CDR3 spans 14 residues. Germline assignment: CDR1 ENHRY and CDR2 SYGVKD. CDR3: CATAANVMNTEAFF. The CDR3 DNA reads as TGTGCCACCGCGGCCAATGTTATGAACACTGAAGCTTTCTTT.

This CDR3 reads CASSLPGQGTIEGGGYTF. The CDR3 DNA reads as TGTGCCAGCAGCCTTCCGGGACAGGGGACCATCGAGGGGGGTGGCTACACCTTC. The chain couples TRBV28 to TRBJ1-2, with 10 bases matching TRBD1. The CDR3 is 18 residues long. With 6 bases clipped from V and 7 bases from J, the junction kept 20 bases outside the gene matches. CDR1 and CDR2 from the germline V gene are MDHEN and SYDVKM.

This clone occurred once. The V call is TRBV29-1, the J call TRBJ2-5, with D tentatively TRBD2 (6 bases). The J call may be incorrect, as the DNA end agrees better with TRBJ2-7. CDR1 is SQVTM and CDR2 is ANQGSEA in the germline V gene. This CDR3 spans 13 amino acids. The CDR3: CSVRGLVSYEQYF. CDR3 bases: TGCAGCGTTCGGGGACTGGTTTCCTACGAGCAGTACTTC.

The V and J genes are TRBV5-5 and TRBJ1-2, with unresolved D. CDR1 is SGHKS and CDR2 is YYEKEE in the germline V gene (reference sequence). V lost 1 base to trimming and J lost 4 bases, with 8 bases between them. This CDR3 has 13 amino acids. DNA of the CDR3: TGTGCCAGCAGCTTGCCGGGTGCCTATGGCTACACCTTC. This encodes CASSLPGAYGYTF. The whole variable domain, filled in from reference TRBV5-5 and TRBJ1-2, reads DAGVTQSPTHLIKTRGQQVTLRCSPISGHKSVSWYQQVLGQGPQFIFQYYEKEERGRGNFPDRFSARQFPNYSSELNVNALLLGDSALYLCASSLPGAYGYTFGSGTRLTVV.

The chain couples TRBV2 to TRBJ2-7; D possibly matches TRBD1 or TRBD2 (5 bases each). This CDR3 comprises 12 residues. V dropped 7 bases and J dropped 6 bases, with 13 bases sitting between them. Germline V gene lookup returns CDR1 SNHLY and CDR2 FYNNEI. CDR3 in amino acids: CASIRTGTEQYF. The CDR3 DNA reads as TGTGCCAGCATCCGTACGGGGACCGAGCAGTACTTC.

The chain employs TRBV10-3 and TRBJ1-2, with a possible D match to TRBD1 (5 bases). Per germline, CDR1 ENHRY and CDR2 SYGVKD. The length of the CDR3 is 14 residues. V was cut by 1 base and J by 4 bases, with 10 bases left in between. The chain's CDR3 is CAISELTATYGYTF. CDR3 sequence (DNA): TGTGCCATCAGTGAGTTGACAGCAACCTATGGCTACACCTTC.

The chain joins TRBV6-1 to TRBJ2-1; perhaps TRBD2 as D (6 bases). The V and J ends lost 4 bases and 4 bases respectively, with 14 bases between them. CDR3 size: 15 residues. The germline gives CDR1 MNHNS, CDR2 SASEGT. The CDR3 protein is CASSVGTPVYNEQFF. CDR3 DNA: TGTGCCAGCAGTGTGGGGACTCCTGTATACAATGAGCAGTTCTTC.

Comment on this clone: This CDR3 is also generated by other DNA sequences in the sample. J is TRBJ1-1 and V is TRBV30; D is uncertain. The CDR3 consists of 12 residues. Per the germline V gene, CDR1 is GTSNPN and CDR2 is SVGIG (reference sequence). With 5 bases removed from V and 1 base from J, the gap between germline ends came to 8 bases. CDR3 nucleotide sequence: TGTGCCTGGTCCCGGGAGAACACTGAAGCTTTCTTT. Translating it yields CAWSRENTEAFF.

The chain links TRBV29-1 to TRBJ2-3; D is tentatively TRBD1 or TRBD2 (5 bases each). This CDR3 is 12 amino acids long. From germline, CDR1 is SQVTM and CDR2 ANQGSEA. The CDR3 is CSWAGTGYTQYF. CDR3 DNA sequence: TGCAGTTGGGCAGGGACGGGGTATACGCAGTATTTT.